This TCR beta chain was retrieved from a study of CD8 T cells in ankylosing spondylitis. Notes on the study in general: Researchers report that disease-linked clones proved CD8+ and relatively rare in peripheral blood. Significant enrichment of disease-linked clones was reported in matched ankylosing spondylitis synovial fluid.

Libraries for TCR beta were made by quantitative 5'-RACE with molecular barcodes. One entry per CDR3 protein, called by TCRdb with MiXCR from the 5' RACE reads. The sample carries some 130,000 distinct CDR3 sequences, roughly 8.4% recorded once. V lost 7 bases and J lost 0, with 25 bases in between. There are 19 residues in the CDR3. Per germline, CDR1 MDHEN and CDR2 SYDVKM. This clonotype was counted at least ten times. Its matching antigen is unknown. The receptor comes from a male donor with ankylosing spondylitis. This rearrangement joins TRBV28 to TRBJ2-4, with D possibly being TRBD1 or TRBD2 (7 bases each). Sequenced sample: synovial fluid, either unsorted or a sorted T cell fraction (not recorded which). Here the CDR3 DNA reads TGTGCCAGCACCCCCATTTTCCAGGGGGGGGAGTTAGCCAAAAACATTCAGTACTTC. The encoded protein is CASTPIFQGGELAKNIQYF. Using reference TRBV28 and TRBJ2-4 for the parts outside the CDR3, the full variable domain is DVKVTQSSRYLVKRTGEKVFLECVQDMDHENMFWYRQDPGLGLRLIYFSYDVKMKEKGDIPEGYSVSREKKERFSLILESASTNQTSMYLCASTPIFQGGELAKNIQYFGAGTRLSVL.